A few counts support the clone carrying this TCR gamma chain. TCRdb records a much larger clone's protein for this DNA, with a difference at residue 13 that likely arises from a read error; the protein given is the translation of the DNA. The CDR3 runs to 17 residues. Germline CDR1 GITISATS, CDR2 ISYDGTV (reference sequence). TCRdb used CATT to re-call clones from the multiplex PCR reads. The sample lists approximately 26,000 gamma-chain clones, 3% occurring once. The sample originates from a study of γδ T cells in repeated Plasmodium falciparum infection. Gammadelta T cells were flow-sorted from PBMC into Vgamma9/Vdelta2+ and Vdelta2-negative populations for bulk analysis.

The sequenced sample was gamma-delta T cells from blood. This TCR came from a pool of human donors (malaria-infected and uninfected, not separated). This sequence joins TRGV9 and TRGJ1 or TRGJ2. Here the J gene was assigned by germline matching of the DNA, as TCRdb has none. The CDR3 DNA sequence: TGTGCCTTGTGGGAGTTTCCGATGTCTGAGAATTATGATAAGAAACTCTTT. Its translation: CALWEFPMSENYDKKLF.